A selection of T cell receptor beta chains follows, all from one sample in a study of blood T cell repertoires in COVID-19. TCRdb's copy holds only in-frame clones and misses some; the assay was immunoSEQ multiplex PCR. The table lists about 200,000 clones, about four fifths of them singletons, with roughly 12% in the top ten. Material for sequencing was PBMCs or T cells enriched from blood (not recorded which). Source of these receptors: a man aged 40-49 years who had recovered from COVID-19. The CDR3 runs from the conserved cysteine through the conserved F or W. D genes are given only for firm matches. Some rows mark clone size as missing; the rest say once, few, many or name a class of expanded clone.

j_gene,abundance,v_gene,d_gene,CDR3aa,CDR3nt
TRBJ1-5,once,TRBV12-5,TRBD1,CASGTGQVNQPQHF,TGTGCTAGTGGTACCGGACAGGTCAATCAGCCCCAGCATTTT
TRBJ2-1,-,TRBV7-3,-,CASSPSAFGEQFF,TGTGCCAGCAGCCCCTCCGCCTTCGGTGAGCAGTTCTTC
TRBJ2-2,-,TRBV27,-,CASSKNGDGGLRPTGELFF,TGTGCCAGCAGTAAGAACGGGGACGGGGGACTCCGTCCAACCGGGGAGCTGTTTTTT
TRBJ1-2,-,TRBV28,TRBD1,CASSFTGGWGYTF,TGTGCCAGCAGTTTCACAGGGGGCTGGGGCTACACCTTC
TRBJ2-1,-,TRBV5-1,TRBD2,CASSFNLAGTYEQFF,TGCGCCAGCAGCTTTAACCTAGCGGGTACCTATGAGCAGTTCTTC
TRBJ2-1,few,TRBV5-1,-,CASRKQDNEQFF,TGCGCCAGCAGAAAGCAGGACAATGAGCAGTTCTTC
TRBJ1-5,-,TRBV19,TRBD1,CASSIGPGTENQPQHF,TGTGCCAGTAGTATAGGGCCCGGGACAGAGAATCAGCCCCAGCATTTT
TRBJ2-5,-,TRBV4-2,TRBD1,CASSQGAGGETQYF,TGTGCCAGCAGCCAAGGGGCAGGGGGAGAGACCCAGTACTTC
TRBJ2-3,-,TRBV7-3,TRBD2,CASSATSGSIMTDTQYF,TGTGCCAGCAGCGCGACTAGCGGGAGTATTATGACAGATACGCAGTATTTT
TRBJ2-3,-,TRBV6-6,-,CASSPRDTQYF,TGTGCCAGCAGTCCCAGAGATACGCAGTATTTT
TRBJ2-7,few,TRBV6-2/TRBV6-3,-,CASSYSTTRGTYEQYF,TGTGCCAGCAGTTACTCTACGACGAGGGGGACCTACGAGCAGTACTTC
TRBJ2-5,-,TRBV9,-,CASSVAPGEETQYF,TGTGCCAGCAGCGTAGCCCCTGGTGAGGAGACCCAGTACTTC
TRBJ1-1,-,TRBV2,-,CASNKEDGLEAFF,TGTGCCAGCAATAAAGAGGACGGACTTGAAGCTTTCTTT
TRBJ1-2,-,TRBV11-2,-,CASSLVGQSWSYTF,TGTGCCAGCAGCTTAGTGGGCCAGTCCTGGTCCTACACCTTC
TRBJ1-5,-,TRBV30,-,CAFERQEGQPQHF,TGTGCCTTCGAAAGACAGGAAGGTCAGCCCCAGCATTTT
TRBJ2-4,once,TRBV28,TRBD2,CASSLWTSGRADIQYF,TGTGCCAGCAGTTTATGGACTAGCGGGAGGGCCGACATTCAGTACTTC
TRBJ2-2,-,TRBV4-3,-,CASSPLANTGELFF,TGCGCCAGCAGCCCCCTAGCCAACACCGGGGAGCTGTTTTTT
TRBJ1-3,once,TRBV5-1,-,CASSLIGLGNTIYF,TGCGCCAGCAGCTTGATCGGTTTAGGAAACACCATATATTTT
TRBJ1-2,-,TRBV27,-,CASSLRFGQGDGYTF,TGTGCCAGCAGTTTAAGGTTTGGGCAGGGCGATGGCTACACCTTC
TRBJ2-3,few,TRBV15,TRBD2,CATSRTHRIGAGVTNTQYF,TGTGCCACCAGCAGAACTCACCGAATCGGAGCGGGAGTTACAAATACGCAGTATTTT
TRBJ2-3,-,TRBV2,TRBD2,CASSDLSGTDTQYF,TGTGCCAGCAGTGATCTTAGCGGGACAGATACGCAGTATTTT
TRBJ1-5,few,TRBV2,TRBD1,CASSDSGTANQPQHF,TGTGCCAGCAGTGACTCCGGGACAGCTAATCAGCCCCAGCATTTT
TRBJ1-1,-,TRBV5-1,-,CASSFTGISEAFF,TGCGCCAGCAGCTTCACAGGGATCTCTGAAGCTTTCTTT
TRBJ1-2,once,TRBV29-1,TRBD1,CSVTGGPRYGYTF,TGCAGCGTTACAGGGGGCCCCCGCTATGGCTACACCTTC
TRBJ2-3,-,TRBV19,-,CASSIVQGTDTQYF,TGTGCCAGTAGTATAGTCCAGGGAACAGATACGCAGTATTTT
TRBJ1-2,-,TRBV7-9,-,CASSFWAGYTF,TGTGCCAGCAGCTTTTGGGCTGGCTACACCTTC
TRBJ2-5,-,TRBV7-3,-,CASSLNAPAVQETQYF,TGTGCCAGCAGCTTAAATGCCCCGGCGGTTCAAGAGACCCAGTACTTC
TRBJ2-2,-,TRBV19,-,CASSISTGELFF,TGTGCCAGTAGTATCAGCACCGGGGAGCTGTTTTTT